This is a list of T cell receptor beta chains from one sample in a study of CD8 T cells in Susac syndrome. TCRdb recomputed calls from the immunoSEQ multiplex PCR reads with MiXCR, one row per CDR3 protein. The sample yields around 150,000 distinct CDR3 sequences, 95% seen once. The specimen sequenced was CD8+ T cells from PBMCs. These receptors originate from a human donor with Susac syndrome. The CDR3 runs from the conserved cysteine through the conserved F or W. D genes are given only for firm matches. Only part of the rows carry a size: once, few, many, or a class if the clone is expanded.

j_call: TRBJ2-7
v_call: TRBV20-1
d_call: TRBD1
clone_size: -
cdr3_nt: TGCAGTGCTAGGGACAGGGGGTGGCCTAGCGCCTCCTACGAGCAGTACTTC
cdr3_aa: CSARDRGWPSASYEQYF

j_call: TRBJ2-4
v_call: TRBV5-1
d_call: TRBD1
clone_size: -
cdr3_nt: TGCGCCAGCAGCTCTGAGGGACAGATCAAAAACATTCAGTACTTC
cdr3_aa: CASSSEGQIKNIQYF

j_call: TRBJ1-5
v_call: TRBV4-1
d_call: -
clone_size: -
cdr3_nt: TGCGCCAGCAGCCGAGCCGGCCCTTTACCCCAGCATTTT
cdr3_aa: CASSRAGPLPQHF

j_call: TRBJ2-2
v_call: TRBV12-5
d_call: -
clone_size: -
cdr3_nt: TGTGCTAGTGGTCCACCCCTTGGGACAAGCACCGGGGAGCTGTTTTTT
cdr3_aa: CASGPPLGTSTGELFF

j_call: TRBJ2-7
v_call: TRBV20-1
d_call: -
clone_size: -
cdr3_nt: TGCAGTGCTAGAAACCCATACGAGCAGTACTTC
cdr3_aa: CSARNPYEQYF

j_call: TRBJ2-1
v_call: TRBV12-3/TRBV12-4
d_call: -
clone_size: -
cdr3_nt: TGTGCCAGCAGTCTGGTCCCTGGTGGTGAGCAGTTCTTC
cdr3_aa: CASSLVPGGEQFF

j_call: TRBJ2-2
v_call: TRBV9
d_call: -
clone_size: -
cdr3_nt: TGTGCCAGCAGCCTAGGAGGGCAGGGGCGCGGGGAGCTGTTTTTT
cdr3_aa: CASSLGGQGRGELFF

j_call: TRBJ1-2
v_call: TRBV9
d_call: TRBD1
clone_size: -
cdr3_nt: TGTGCCAGCAGCCTTAGTCTGGGACAGGGTTTCTATGGCTACACCTTC
cdr3_aa: CASSLSLGQGFYGYTF

j_call: TRBJ1-5
v_call: TRBV19
d_call: TRBD1
clone_size: once
cdr3_nt: TGTGCGGCAGGGGGCGGTGTTCAGCCCCAGCATTTT
cdr3_aa: CAAGGGVQPQHF

j_call: TRBJ2-5
v_call: TRBV15
d_call: -
clone_size: -
cdr3_nt: TGTGCCACCAGCAGAGATTCGGGAGCTGGGGAGACCCAGTACTTC
cdr3_aa: CATSRDSGAGETQYF

j_call: TRBJ2-4
v_call: TRBV3-1
d_call: TRBD1
clone_size: -
cdr3_nt: TGTGCCAGCAGCCCGGACAGGGACATTCAGTACTTC
cdr3_aa: CASSPDRDIQYF

j_call: TRBJ1-2
v_call: TRBV20-1
d_call: -
clone_size: -
cdr3_nt: TGCAGTGCTAGAGAGGGGGCCCCGCGGCCGATTAACTATGGCTACACCTTC
cdr3_aa: CSAREGAPRPINYGYTF

j_call: TRBJ2-7
v_call: TRBV4-1
d_call: -
clone_size: -
cdr3_nt: TGCGCCAGCAGCCCGACACCTCAATCTTCGGGGGAGCAGTACTTC
cdr3_aa: CASSPTPQSSGEQYF

j_call: TRBJ1-5
v_call: TRBV5-1
d_call: TRBD1
clone_size: once
cdr3_nt: TGCGCCAGCAGCTTGTCTCCGACAGGGGGTAATCAGCCCCAGCATTTT
cdr3_aa: CASSLSPTGGNQPQHF

j_call: TRBJ1-5
v_call: TRBV5-6
d_call: -
clone_size: -
cdr3_nt: TGTGCCAGCAGCTTGAGAGTCGGGCGCCAGCCCCAGCATTTT
cdr3_aa: CASSLRVGRQPQHF

j_call: TRBJ2-7
v_call: TRBV27
d_call: -
clone_size: few
cdr3_nt: TGTGCCAGCAGTATCCAGGGTTCCTACGAGCAGTACTTC
cdr3_aa: CASSIQGSYEQYF

j_call: TRBJ2-2
v_call: TRBV12-5
d_call: -
clone_size: -
cdr3_nt: TGTGCTAGTGGTTCCTTGAACACCGGGGAGCTGTTTTTT
cdr3_aa: CASGSLNTGELFF

j_call: TRBJ1-3
v_call: TRBV30
d_call: -
clone_size: -
cdr3_nt: TGTGCCTGGAGTACCCCCGGGCCCTCTGGAAACACCATATATTTT
cdr3_aa: CAWSTPGPSGNTIYF

j_call: TRBJ2-1
v_call: TRBV30
d_call: -
clone_size: once
cdr3_nt: TGTGCCTGGAGTGGGATAAACAATGAGCAGTTCTTC
cdr3_aa: CAWSGINNEQFF

j_call: TRBJ2-3
v_call: TRBV20-1
d_call: TRBD1
clone_size: -
cdr3_nt: TGCAGTGCTAGTCAGCACCCTTCGGACAGGGCGTTAGGCACAGATACGCAGTATTTT
cdr3_aa: CSASQHPSDRALGTDTQYF

j_call: TRBJ2-1
v_call: TRBV6-5
d_call: -
clone_size: -
cdr3_nt: TGTGCCAGCAGTAACGCAGGGGAGTACAATGAGCAGTTCTTC
cdr3_aa: CASSNAGEYNEQFF

j_call: TRBJ2-3
v_call: TRBV5-4
d_call: -
clone_size: -
cdr3_nt: TGTGCCAGCAGCTGGGACACAGATACGCAGTATTTT
cdr3_aa: CASSWDTDTQYF

j_call: TRBJ2-7
v_call: TRBV7-9
d_call: -
clone_size: -
cdr3_nt: TGTGCCAGCAGCTTAGAATTGATGGTGCCGAGCTCCTACGAGCAGTACTTC
cdr3_aa: CASSLELMVPSSYEQYF

j_call: TRBJ2-1
v_call: TRBV5-6
d_call: TRBD2
clone_size: -
cdr3_nt: TGTGCCAGCACCAAGGGAGGGCCGATAGCGGGAGTCTACAATGAGCAGTTCTTC
cdr3_aa: CASTKGGPIAGVYNEQFF

j_call: TRBJ2-1
v_call: TRBV4-2
d_call: -
clone_size: once
cdr3_nt: TGTGCCAGCAGCCAAGATCTCGCAGACACATACAATGAGCAGTTCTTC
cdr3_aa: CASSQDLADTYNEQFF

j_call: TRBJ2-4
v_call: TRBV6-5
d_call: -
clone_size: -
cdr3_nt: TGTGCCAGCAGTCCGGCTTATACCAAAAACATTCAGTACTTC
cdr3_aa: CASSPAYTKNIQYF

j_call: TRBJ2-1
v_call: TRBV12-5
d_call: TRBD2
clone_size: -
cdr3_nt: TGTGCTAGTGGTCCGGGAGGCCTCTACAATGAGCAGTTCTTC
cdr3_aa: CASGPGGLYNEQFF

j_call: TRBJ2-3
v_call: TRBV29-1
d_call: TRBD2
clone_size: -
cdr3_nt: TGCAGCGTTGAAGATGGACTAGCGTCTCTTTCAGATACGCAGTATTTT
cdr3_aa: CSVEDGLASLSDTQYF

j_call: TRBJ1-5
v_call: TRBV4-1
d_call: -
clone_size: -
cdr3_nt: TGCGCCAGCAGCCAAGTCGGCAGGGGTAGCAATCAGCCCCAGCATTTT
cdr3_aa: CASSQVGRGSNQPQHF

j_call: TRBJ2-1
v_call: TRBV29-1
d_call: -
clone_size: -
cdr3_nt: TGCAGCGTTGAAGATCGACAGCGACCCTCCTACAATGAGCAGTTCTTC
cdr3_aa: CSVEDRQRPSYNEQFF